Listed here are 22 T cell receptor beta chains from one sample, sequenced in a study of T cells in Graves' hyperthyroidism and ophthalmopathy. Amplification of TCR beta CDR3 regions was performed using RNA transcripts as template. With the HTBI primer set, the TCR CDR3 went through a first round of RT-PCR. TCRdb reprocessed the multiplex PCR reads via MiXCR and lists one record per CDR3 protein. The sample comprises about 540,000 distinct CDR3 sequences, more than 45% of which are singletons, and about 8.3% rests with the top ten. What was sequenced was peripheral blood or thyroid tissue (not recorded which). Source of these receptors: a woman between 18 and 30 years old with Graves' hyperthyroidism.

This clonotype was recorded many times. The V and J genes are TRBV7-8 and TRBJ1-4; a possible D gene is TRBD1 (6 bases). The germline CDR1 and CDR2 sequences are SGHVS and FQNEAQ. The CDR3 contains 16 residues. The germline V and J ends were trimmed by 5 bases and 3 bases, with 16 bases remaining between them. CDR3 loop: CASSSPRGDSNEKLFF. CDR3 DNA sequence: TGTGCCAGCAGCAGCCCAAGGGGGGACTCTAATGAAAAACTGTTTTTT.

Notes on this clonotype: A read error may account for a junction end that differs from germline. The chain uses TRBV5-5 and TRBJ2-7; 9 bases align to TRBD1. Per the germline V gene, CDR1 is SGHKS and CDR2 is YYEKEE (reference sequence). CDR3 length: 14 residues. The chain's CDR3 is CASSPRDRVHEQYF. CDR3 in DNA: TGCGCCAGCAGCCCCCGGGACAGGGTCCACGAGCAGTACTTC.

The V and J genes are TRBV7-2 and TRBJ2-7; D remains unclear. The germline gives CDR1 SGHTA, CDR2 FQGNSA. The germline V and J ends were trimmed by 0 bases and 6 bases, with 9 bases remaining between them. CDR3 length: 13 amino acids. In DNA form, the CDR3 reads TGTGCCAGCAGCTTAGCGATGGGTAGCGAGCAGTACTTC. Its protein product is CASSLAMGSEQYF.

This clonotype came up once. Sequence at one end of the junction differs from germline and may be a read error. The genes are TRBV12-3 or TRBV12-4 and TRBJ1-2; no reliable D call. The CDR3 has 11 amino acids. CDR3 in DNA: TGTGCCAGCACCGAGATAGTCGGCTACATCTTC. It yields the protein CASTEIVGYIF.

Only a few counts were recorded for this clonotype. The chain combines TRBV27 with TRBJ2-7; 11 nucleotides line up with TRBD2. The CDR3 has 16 residues. The germline CDR1 and CDR2 sequences are MNHEY and SMNVEV (reference sequence). V trimming: 2 bases; J trimming: 3 bases; junction bases outside the gene matches: 6. The CDR3, as DNA: TGTGCCAGCAGTTTAGGGCTAGCGGGAGGTTTCTACGAGCAGTACTTC. This translates into CASSLGLAGGFYEQYF.

This clonotype was found many times. The chain recombines TRBV4-1 with TRBJ1-1; 9 nucleotides align to TRBD1. This CDR3 is built from 17 residues. The germline V gene has CDR1 MGHRA and CDR2 YSYEKL. J gave up 6 bases and V 4 bases, and 15 bases lay outside the gene matches. The CDR3 DNA sequence: TGCGCCAGCAGCCGTCCCCCCCTCTTTGACAGGGGGTCTGAAGCTTTCTTT. Encoded protein: CASSRPPLFDRGSEAFF.

V gene TRBV2 combines with J gene TRBJ2-1; perhaps TRBD1 as D (5 bases). Germline V gene lookup returns CDR1 SNHLY and CDR2 FYNNEI. The CDR3 is 14 amino acids. V was pared by 7 bases and J by 3 bases, with 13 bases between. CDR3 region: CASTDSPFYNEQFF. The CDR3 DNA follows: TGTGCCAGCACCGACAGCCCCTTCTACAATGAGCAGTTCTTC.

V gene TRBV10-2 combines with J gene TRBJ2-7, with TRBD2 matching 13 bases. Losses at the gene ends were 6 bases for V and 3 bases for J; bases not matched to a gene: 5. This CDR3 spans 15 amino acids. The germline V gene encodes CDR1 WSHSY and CDR2 SAAADI. CDR3 loop: CASSGLAGAYYEQYF. The CDR3 bases are TGCGCCAGCAGCGGACTAGCGGGAGCCTACTACGAGCAGTACTTC.

This clonotype was recorded at least ten times. This rearrangement joins TRBV7-2 to TRBJ1-5; D is unresolved. This CDR3 has 15 residues. CDR1 is SGHTA, CDR2 FQGNSA, per germline. The V end lost 5 bases, the J end lost 0 bases, and 11 bases lay between the germline ends. CDR3 coding DNA: TGTGCCAGCAGCACCACCGGGCATAGCAATCAGCCCCAGCATTTT. It encodes CASSTTGHSNQPQHF.

In its sample, this clonotype was seen many times. The V gene is TRBV19, the J gene TRBJ2-2, with 8 bases matching TRBD2. The length of the CDR3 is 16 residues. The trim removed 7 bases at V and 0 bases at J, leaving 7 bases unmatched. Per germline, CDR1 LNHDA and CDR2 SQIVND (reference sequence). The CDR3 sequence is CASKPAGVANTGELFF. The DNA of the CDR3 is TGTGCCAGTAAACCAGCGGGAGTCGCGAACACCGGGGAGCTGTTTTTT.

This clonotype has at least ten counts. The CDR3 bases are TGTGCCAGCAGCCAAGGGAGGCGGCGGGCGTCCTACAATGAGCAGTTCTTC. Protein sequence: CASSQGRRRASYNEQFF. This chain joins TRBV14 and TRBJ2-1; the D gene is possibly TRBD2 (5 bases). The CDR3 covers 17 residues. Germline V CDR1 and CDR2: SGHDN, FVKESK. The V end was cut by 1 base, the J end by 1 base, with 14 bases between. The full variable domain, completed using reference TRBV14 and TRBJ2-1, is EAGVTQFPSHSVIEKGQTVTLRCDPISGHDNLYWYRRVMGKEIKFLLHFVKESKQDESGMPNNRFLAERTGGTYSTLKVQPAELEDSGVYFCASSQGRRRASYNEQFFGPGTRLTVL.

Many counts were recorded for this clonotype. This sequence joins TRBV20-1 and TRBJ1-4, with D maybe TRBD1 (5 bases). Germline values: CDR1 DFQATT, CDR2 SNEGSKA (reference sequence). V lost 6 bases, J lost 0 bases, and 8 bases lay in between. The CDR3 is made up of 13 amino acids. CDR3 DNA: TGCAGTGCCGGACAACCAACTAATGAAAAACTGTTTTTT. Amino acids: CSAGQPTNEKLFF.

With respect to this clonotype: The junction departs from germline at one end; a sequencing error may be responsible. This chain joins TRBV2 and TRBJ2-2, with TRBD1 identical over 9 bases. Germline V gives CDR1 SNHLY, CDR2 FYNNEI. CDR3 size: 11 residues. CDR3 loop: CASSGQGGLFF. CDR3 in DNA: TGTGCCAGCAGTGGACAGGGGGGGCTGTTTTTT.

The chain has TRBV2 and TRBJ1-5; D is uncertain. The V end was cut by 4 bases, the J end by 2 bases, with 15 bases between. Germline values: CDR1 SNHLY, CDR2 FYNNEI. The CDR3 covers 16 residues. The CDR3 DNA sequence: TGTGCCAGCAGTGCGTTACGGGGTGACGGCAATCAGCCCCAGCATTTT. It is translated as CASSALRGDGNQPQHF.

This clonotype was seen at least ten times. The chain uses TRBV12-3 or TRBV12-4 and TRBJ2-7, with D perhaps matching TRBD2 (5 bases). Trimming pared 3 bases from V and 2 bases from J, leaving 11 bases between. The CDR3 is 14 residues long. In DNA form, the CDR3 reads TGTGCCAGCAGTTTCGCAGCGGTGCCCTACGAGCAGTACTTC. Translating gives CASSFAAVPYEQYF.

Ten or more counts support this clonotype. The chain is built from TRBV19 and TRBJ2-7, with D perhaps TRBD2 (5 bases). The CDR3 length is 14 residues. V was pared by 10 bases and J by 6 bases, with 22 bases between. Looked up from germline, CDR1 is LNHDA and CDR2 is SQIVND (reference sequence). As DNA, the CDR3 is TGTGCCACCAAGGGAGATTTTGGGGATACCGAGCAGTACTTC. Residues: CATKGDFGDTEQYF.

In DNA form, the CDR3 reads TGTGCCTCGGGCAACGGCGATACGCAGTATTTT. Encoded protein: CASGNGDTQYF. This sequence joins TRBV19 and TRBJ2-3; unclear D gene. The V end lost 11 bases, the J end lost 6 bases, and 12 bases lay between the germline ends. The CDR3 has 11 residues. CDR1 is LNHDA, CDR2 SQIVND, per germline (reference sequence).

This sequence joins TRBV29-1 and TRBJ2-4; D possibly corresponds to TRBD1 (5 bases). The CDR3 loop spans 13 amino acids. Germline lookup yields CDR1 SQVTM and CDR2 ANQGSEA. V lost 6 bases, J lost 6 bases, and 15 bases lay in between. Written as DNA, the CDR3 is TGCAGCGTAGAAACAGGTTTCGGAAACATTCAGTACTTC. Protein product: CSVETGFGNIQYF. Full variable domain (outside the CDR3, taken from reference TRBV29-1 and TRBJ2-4): SAVISQKPSRDICQRGTSLTIQCQVDSQVTMMFWYRQQPGQSLTLIATANQGSEATYESGFVIDKFPISRPNLTFSTLTVSNMSPEDSSIYLCSVETGFGNIQYFGAGTRLSVL.

Of note for this clonotype: No conserved phenylalanine or tryptophan is present at the end of the CDR3, so a read error is the likely explanation. It is unclear where the CDR3 begins or ends on the DNA, so no DNA is shown, and the CDR3 is as TCRdb lists it. This chain joins TRBV29-1 and TRBJ1-1. The CDR3 has 11 amino acids, counting both end residues. Germline lookup yields CDR1 SQVTM and CDR2 ANQGSEA. CDR3 protein: CSVVLVGGRAA.

The rearrangement uses TRBV20-1 and TRBJ2-5; possible D gene TRBD2, 5 bases. V shed 0 bases and J shed 5 bases, with 13 bases lying between them. This CDR3 comprises 14 residues. CDR1 is DFQATT, CDR2 SNEGSKA, per germline (reference sequence). CDR3 DNA: TGCAGTGCTAGAGATCCGGGGATGCGTGAGACCCAGTACTTC. Translated: CSARDPGMRETQYF.

Worth noting for this clonotype: This may be a read error, as it is one base from a much larger clone. This chain connects TRBV6-2 or TRBV6-3 to TRBJ1-1; TRBD1 is a possible D gene (5 bases). Deletions cut 4 bases from V and 1 base from J, with 7 bases between. Germline assignment: CDR1 MNHEY and CDR2 SVGEGT. This CDR3 comprises 13 residues. CDR3 coding DNA: TGTGCCAGCAGTTCACAGGAGAACACTGAAGCTTTCTTT. Its protein is CASSSQENTEAFF.

Ten or more counts support this clonotype. This chain connects TRBV20-1 to TRBJ2-7; TRBD1 is a possible D gene (5 bases). From germline, CDR1 is DFQATT and CDR2 SNEGSKA (reference sequence). Trimming pared 2 bases from V and 4 bases from J, leaving 12 bases between. The CDR3 totals 13 residues. DNA of the CDR3: TGCAGTGCTAGACCATCAGACAGTTACGAGCAGTACTTC. Protein product: CSARPSDSYEQYF.